This TCR beta chain was sequenced in a study of cytomegalovirus exposure and HLA in healthy donors. Study-level results: Presence/absence analyses treated sequencing depth as roughly uniform across donors.

With regard to this clone: Its antigen is currently unknown.

The PCR had 60 Vbeta and 13 Jbeta primers. Some clones are missing from TCRdb's copy, which holds only in-frame ones; the method was immunoSEQ multiplex PCR. The table shows 90,000 to 150,000 clones, with nearly 65% occurring only once. Germline V gene lookup returns CDR1 SEHNR and CDR2 FQNEAQ (reference sequence). The germline V and J ends were trimmed by 0 bases and 6 bases, with 11 bases remaining between them. This CDR3 has 14 amino acids. The material sequenced was PBMCs. The rearrangement joins TRBV7-9 to TRBJ2-5, with D possibly TRBD2 on 6 matching bases. This receptor was taken from a middle-aged man in good health and CMV-seropositive. This CDR3 reads CASSLAEGKQTQYF. In DNA, the CDR3 is TGTGCCAGCAGCTTAGCGGAGGGGAAGCAGACCCAGTACTTC.